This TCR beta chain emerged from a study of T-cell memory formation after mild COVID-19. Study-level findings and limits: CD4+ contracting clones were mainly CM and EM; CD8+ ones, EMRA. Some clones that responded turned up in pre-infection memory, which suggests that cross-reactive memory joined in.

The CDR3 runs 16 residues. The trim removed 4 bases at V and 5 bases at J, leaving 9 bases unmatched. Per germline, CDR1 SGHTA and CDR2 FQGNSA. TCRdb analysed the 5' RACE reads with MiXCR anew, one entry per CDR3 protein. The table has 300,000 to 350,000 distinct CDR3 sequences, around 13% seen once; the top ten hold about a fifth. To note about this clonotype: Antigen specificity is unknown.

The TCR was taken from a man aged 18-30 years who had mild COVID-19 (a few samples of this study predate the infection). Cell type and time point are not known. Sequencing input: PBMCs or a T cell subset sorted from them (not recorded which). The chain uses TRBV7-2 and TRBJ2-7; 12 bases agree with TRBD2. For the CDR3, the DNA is TGTGCCAGCAGCTCGGATCCTAGCGGGGGGGCAAACGAGCAGTACTTC. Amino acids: CASSSDPSGGANEQYF. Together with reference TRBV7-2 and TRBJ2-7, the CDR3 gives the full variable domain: GAGVSQSPSNKVTEKGKDVELRCDPISGHTALYWYRQSLGQGLEFLIYFQGNSAPDKSGLPSDRFSAERTGGSVSTLTIQRTQQEDSAVYLCASSSDPSGGANEQYFGPGTRLTVT.